A selection of T cell receptor beta chains follows, all from one sample in a study of blood T cell repertoires in COVID-19. Produced via immunoSEQ multiplex PCR; TCRdb's table is partial and in-frame only. The sample has about 70,000 clones; approximately 85% are singletons. The sequenced sample consisted of peripheral blood. All receptors come from an elderly man with acute or convalescent COVID-19. CDR3s include the opening cysteine and the closing phenylalanine or tryptophan. D genes are given only for firm matches. Rows give clone size only sometimes, using once, few, many, or a class for an expanded clone.

v_gene	j_gene	d_gene	abundance	CDR3nt	CDR3aa
TRBV7-2	TRBJ2-5	.	once	TGTGCCAGCGGATATCCCGGGGAGACCCAGTACTTC	CASGYPGETQYF
TRBV5-4	TRBJ2-3	.	.	TGTGCCAGCAGCCCCCAGAGGCACCAGGGTATCGGCGATACGCAGTATTTT	CASSPQRHQGIGDTQYF
TRBV9	TRBJ2-3	TRBD2	.	TGTGCCAGCAGCGTAGCTAACTGGGGTAGCGGGGGGACAGATACGCAGTATTTT	CASSVANWGSGGTDTQYF
TRBV5-6	TRBJ2-7	.	.	TGTGCCAGCAGCTTGGCGGCGCCGAGGGCCTACGAGCAGTACTTC	CASSLAAPRAYEQYF
TRBV3-1/TRBV3-2	TRBJ2-7	TRBD2	.	TGTGCCAGCAGCTCCCTAGCGGGAGCTGCGGGAGGCCACGAGCAGTACTTC	CASSSLAGAAGGHEQYF
TRBV24-1	TRBJ2-1	.	.	TGTGCCACCAGTGCGGCACAGGGAACCTACAATGAGCAGTTCTTC	CATSAAQGTYNEQFF
TRBV4-2	TRBJ1-4	.	.	TGTGCCAGCAGCCAAGCGGGGTTTAATGAAAAACTGTTTTTT	CASSQAGFNEKLFF
TRBV4-1	TRBJ1-2	.	.	TGCGCCAGCAGCCAAGATCCGGGGGTAATCTATGGCTACACCTTC	CASSQDPGVIYGYTF
TRBV3-1/TRBV3-2	TRBJ2-7	.	.	TGTGCCAGCAGCCAAGATAAATCAGGGGCCTACGAGCAGTACTTC	CASSQDKSGAYEQYF
TRBV7-9	TRBJ1-1	.	.	TGTGCCAGCAGCCGGAGGGACACTGAAGCTTTCTTT	CASSRRDTEAFF
TRBV30	TRBJ1-1	.	.	TGTGCCTGGAGTCCCCGAAACAGGGTCCCCGGACCTGAAGCTTTCTTT	CAWSPRNRVPGPEAFF
TRBV24-1	TRBJ1-4	.	.	TGTGCCACCAGTGATTCAGGGGAAGTTAATGAAAAACTGTTTTTT	CATSDSGEVNEKLFF
TRBV19	TRBJ2-3	TRBD2	.	TGTGCCAGTAGGACTAGCGGGGGAAGCGCAGATACGCAGTATTTT	CASRTSGGSADTQYF
TRBV2	TRBJ1-2	.	.	TGTGCCAGCAGACGAGGGGGGGAGCGTGGCTACACCTTC	CASRRGGERGYTF
TRBV3-1/TRBV3-2	TRBJ2-7	.	.	TGTGCCAGCAGCCAAGCTTCCACGGGCTCCTACGAGCAGTACTTC	CASSQASTGSYEQYF
TRBV19	TRBJ1-1	TRBD1	.	TGTGCCAGTAGTTCTACAGGGGTCGACACTGAAGCTTTCTTT	CASSSTGVDTEAFF
TRBV18	TRBJ1-1	TRBD1	.	TGTGCCAGCTCACCCTTGACAGGGGGCCGGACTGAAGCTTTCTTT	CASSPLTGGRTEAFF
TRBV11-2	TRBJ1-4	TRBD1	.	TGTGCCAGCAGCTTAGAGGGGGACAGGAGGAAGGAAAAACTGTTTTTT	CASSLEGDRRKEKLFF
TRBV5-6	TRBJ1-2	.	.	TGTGCCAGCAGCTTGTCGCAGGCCTTCCTTCAGGGATTAGACTATGGCTACACCTTC	CASSLSQAFLQGLDYGYTF